A selection of T cell receptor beta chains follows, all from one sample in a study of blood T cells in healthy people across ages. TCRdb reprocessed the 5' RACE reads via MiXCR and lists one record per CDR3 protein. The sample contains hundreds of thousands of distinct CDR3 sequences, roughly 44% of which appear only once. Sequencing was done on a sample of blood. Every receptor here comes from a man aged 55 to 70 in good health. Both conserved end residues are part of each CDR3. A D gene is named only where the DNA matches it firmly. Clone size is stated in some rows and not others, as once, few, many or a class when expanded.

TRBV12-3/TRBV12-4	-	-	TRBJ1-5	CASSLAQGGQPQHF	TGTGCCAGCAGTTTGGCCCAGGGAGGGCAGCCCCAGCATTTT
TRBV14	-	-	TRBJ1-6	CASSQETVYSPPHF	TGTGCCAGCAGCCAGGAAACAGTTTACTCACCCCCCCACTTT
TRBV14	TRBD1	-	TRBJ1-1	CASSQDIGGPEAFF	TGTGCCAGCAGCCAAGATATAGGGGGCCCTGAAGCTTTCTTT
TRBV27	TRBD1	-	TRBJ1-2	CASSARDRRLNGNYGYTF	TGTGCCAGCAGCGCCCGGGACAGAAGACTTAATGGAAACTATGGCTACACCTTC
TRBV5-1	TRBD1	few	TRBJ2-1	CASSFTQGEYEQFF	TGCGCCAGCAGCTTTACCCAGGGGGAATATGAGCAGTTCTTC
TRBV14	-	-	TRBJ2-7	CASSQNPRPYEQYF	TGTGCCAGCAGCCAAAATCCCAGGCCCTACGAGCAGTACTTC
TRBV20-1	TRBD2	once	TRBJ2-7	CSASASGAVGQYF	TGCAGTGCTTCGGCTAGCGGGGCAGTCGGGCAGTACTTC
TRBV6-5	-	-	TRBJ2-1	CASSYHRGTVDNEQFF	TGTGCCAGCAGTTACCATCGGGGTACGGTGGACAATGAGCAGTTCTTC
TRBV30	TRBD1	-	TRBJ1-2	CAWSADRVIYGYTF	TGTGCCTGGAGTGCGGACAGGGTAATCTATGGTTACACCTTC
TRBV7-9	-	few	TRBJ2-6	CASSPGTPSNSGANVLTF	TGTGCCAGCAGCCCCGGGACCCCTAGTAACTCTGGGGCCAACGTCCTGACTTTC
TRBV20-1	TRBD1	-	TRBJ1-5	CSARRDSPEPQHF	TGCAGTGCAAGGCGGGACAGCCCAGAGCCCCAGCATTTT
TRBV7-2	-	few	TRBJ2-7	CASSLGRGDEQYF	TGTGCCAGCAGCTTAGGTAGAGGGGACGAGCAGTACTTC
TRBV4-3	-	-	TRBJ2-1	CASSQVDRHKLYNEQFF	TGCGCCAGCAGCCAAGTAGACCGGCACAAACTCTACAATGAGCAGTTCTTC
TRBV12-3/TRBV12-4	TRBD2	-	TRBJ2-7	CASSPPGLAGAHSYEQYF	TGTGCCAGCAGCCCCCCGGGACTAGCGGGGGCACACTCCTACGAGCAGTACTTC
TRBV4-3	-	few	TRBJ2-7	CASSQDISVSYEQYF	TGCGCCAGCAGCCAAGACATTAGCGTCTCCTACGAGCAGTACTTC
TRBV24-1	TRBD2	-	TRBJ2-1	CATTASGVSHNEQFF	TGTGCCACTACGGCCAGCGGGGTTTCACACAATGAGCAGTTCTTC
TRBV2	TRBD1	-	TRBJ1-2	CASSGAQGRSGYTF	TGTGCCAGCAGTGGGGCACAGGGGCGGAGTGGCTACACCTTC
TRBV6-6	TRBD1	-	TRBJ1-2	CASSYTGQGIYGYTF	TGTGCCAGCAGTTACACGGGACAGGGGATCTATGGCTACACCTTC
TRBV6-6	TRBD2	many	TRBJ2-1	CASSPSGGANNEQFF	TGTGCCAGCAGCCCCAGCGGGGGGGCGAACAATGAGCAGTTCTTC
TRBV18	-	few	TRBJ1-1	CASSTDGFEAFF	TGTGCCAGCTCGACGGACGGATTCGAAGCTTTCTTT
TRBV6-6	-	-	TRBJ2-7	CASSVTGTSDYEQYF	TGTGCCAGCAGCGTCACCGGGACATCAGATTACGAGCAGTACTTC
TRBV12-3/TRBV12-4	TRBD1	-	TRBJ2-5	CASSPDREEETQYF	TGTGCCAGCAGTCCGGACAGGGAGGAAGAGACCCAGTACTTC